The 25 T cell receptor beta chains given below trace back to one sample, sequenced in a study of blood T cell repertoires in COVID-19. Here immunoSEQ multiplex PCR was the method, and the copy in TCRdb shows in-frame clones only, minus some. Of roughly 130,000 clones in the sample, about nine tenths were seen once. The material sequenced was peripheral blood. The receptors here all came from a middle-aged man with active COVID-19.

The V and J genes are TRBV9 and TRBJ2-1; TRBD1 matches at 9 bases. Germline V lookup: CDR1 SGDLS, CDR2 YYNGEE. There are 16 residues in the CDR3. V dropped 3 bases and J dropped 6; count of bases not matched to a gene: 10. As DNA, the CDR3 is TGTGCCAGCAGCGGACATACAGGGGGCTTGGGCAATGAGCAGTTCTTC. The encoded protein is CASSGHTGGLGNEQFF. The entire variable domain, with the rest obtained from reference TRBV9 and TRBJ2-1, is as follows: DSGVTQTPKHLITATGQRVTLRCSPRSGDLSVYWYQQSLDQGLQFLIQYYNGEERAKGNILERFSAQQFPDLHSELNLSSLELGDSALYFCASSGHTGGLGNEQFFGPGTRLTVL.

The CDR3 spells CASRDPRGLAEAFF. As DNA, the CDR3 is TGTGCCAGCAGAGACCCCAGGGGGCTCGCTGAAGCTTTCTTT. The chain uses TRBV6-5 and TRBJ1-1, with TRBD1 matching over 8 bases. J gave up 6 bases and V 6 bases, and 9 bases lay outside the gene matches. The V gene's germline CDR1 is MNHEY and CDR2 SVGAGI. This CDR3 region has 14 residues.

The V and J genes are TRBV7-7 and TRBJ2-2; the match to TRBD2 covers 11 bases. The trim removed 5 bases at V and 7 bases at J, leaving 15 bases unmatched. The CDR3 sequence is 18 residues long. Germline V lookup: CDR1 SSHAT, CDR2 FNYEAQ (reference sequence). The CDR3 reads CASSVWTSGRAGGGELFF. In DNA, the CDR3 is TGTGCCAGCAGCGTCTGGACTAGCGGGCGGGCCGGCGGCGGGGAGCTGTTTTTT.

The J gene is TRBJ2-7, the V gene TRBV5-1, with 8 bases fitting TRBD1. Losses at the gene ends were 0 bases for V and 5 bases for J; bases not matched to a gene: 19. CDR3 length: 19 amino acids. Germline V CDR1 and CDR2: SGHRS, YFSETQ. The CDR3 nucleotides read TGCGCCAGCAGCTTGGACCCCCGCCTAAAGCAGGGGGCGGGCAACGAGCAGTACTTC. Residues: CASSLDPRLKQGAGNEQYF.

This clone was detected only once. V is TRBV4-1 and J is TRBJ2-4, with D possibly matching TRBD1 (5 bases). Germline assignment: CDR1 MGHRA and CDR2 YSYEKL. There are 17 residues in the CDR3. The germline V and J ends were trimmed by 2 bases and 7 bases, with 21 bases remaining between them. CDR3 sequence: CASSQTGSGIVSNIQYF. CDR3 in DNA: TGCGCCAGCAGCCAAACTGGGTCAGGGATTGTATCGAACATTCAGTACTTC.

This chain uses TRBV12-3 or TRBV12-4 with TRBJ1-1; D perhaps matches TRBD1 (5 bases). Deletions cut 5 bases from V and 5 bases from J, with 9 bases between. The CDR3 is made up of 12 amino acids. Written as DNA, the CDR3 is TGTGCCAGCAGTCCCAGGGATACTGAAGCTTTCTTT. It translates to CASSPRDTEAFF.

CDR3 sequence (DNA): TGTGCCAGAAACAGGGACCTCTCTGGAAACACCATATATTTT. The encoded protein is CARNRDLSGNTIYF. This chain connects TRBV2 to TRBJ1-3; D may be TRBD1 (6 bases). V lost 9 bases to trimming and J lost 0 bases, with 12 bases between them. The CDR3 contains 14 residues. Germline V gene sequence: CDR1 SNHLY, CDR2 FYNNEI.

The V and J genes are TRBV7-9 and TRBJ2-2; D remains unclear. The CDR3 consists of 14 residues. CDR1 is SEHNR, CDR2 FQNEAQ, per germline (reference sequence). V was cut by 5 bases and J by 3 bases, with 10 bases left in between. CDR3 sequence reads: CASSVTLDTGELFF. DNA for the CDR3: TGTGCCAGCAGCGTGACATTGGACACCGGGGAGCTGTTTTTT.

This chain connects TRBV9 to TRBJ2-2; 11 bases are shared with TRBD2. Germline V gene sequence: CDR1 SGDLS, CDR2 YYNGEE. Losses at the gene ends were 4 bases for V and 7 bases for J; bases not matched to a gene: 12. There are 17 residues in the CDR3. The CDR3 DNA sequence: TGTGCCAGCAGCCCCCGTGTATCTAGCGGGAGGATCGGGGAGCTGTTTTTT. This translates into CASSPRVSSGRIGELFF.

The rearrangement uses TRBV7-9 and TRBJ2-1; no clear D. Trimming took 1 base from V and 8 from J, leaving 9 bases between them. The CDR3 sequence is 13 residues long. Germline V gene lookup returns CDR1 SEHNR and CDR2 FQNEAQ (reference sequence). CDR3 sequence: CASSLETEHEQFF. The CDR3 DNA reads TGTGCCAGCAGCTTAGAAACTGAGCATGAGCAGTTCTTC.

V and J are TRBV7-6 and TRBJ2-1; 12 bases align to TRBD2. Germline CDR1 is SGHVS and CDR2 is FNYEAQ. V shed 5 bases, J shed 7 bases, and the junction held 15 bases outside the gene matches. The CDR3 covers 18 residues. DNA for the CDR3: TGTGCCAGCAGCCCCGCCCCCCTACTAGCGGGGGGACCGAATGAGCAGTTCTTC. It yields the protein CASSPAPLLAGGPNEQFF.

Only one count was recorded for this clone. The rearrangement links TRBV6-2 or TRBV6-3 to TRBJ2-3; TRBD2 is a possible D gene (5 bases). V gave up 4 bases and J gave up 6 bases, with 11 bases separating them. Germline CDR1 reads MNHEY; CDR2 reads SVGEGT. This CDR3 spans 13 amino acids. For the CDR3, the DNA is TGTGCCAGCAGTTCTCCGAGGGTGGATACGCAGTATTTT. It is translated as CASSSPRVDTQYF.

This clone was counted once. The CDR3 DNA follows: TGTGCCAGCTCACCGGGACGGGGGGAGCCCCAGCATTTT. Translated, it gives CASSPGRGEPQHF. V usage is TRBV18 and J usage is TRBJ1-5; tentative D call: TRBD1 (5 bases). In germline, CDR1 is KGHSH, CDR2 LQKENI. Trimming left V 3 bases short and J 8 bases short, with 11 bases between. The CDR3 runs to 13 residues.

This clone was seen a single time. The V and J genes are TRBV9 and TRBJ2-7; 8 bases line up with TRBD1. The V and J ends lost 4 bases and 3 bases, in that order; junction bases with no gene match: 9. Per germline, CDR1 SGDLS and CDR2 YYNGEE. This CDR3 is 15 amino acids long. CDR3 region: CASSPGQGANYEQYF. CDR3 nucleotide sequence: TGTGCCAGCAGCCCGGGGCAGGGGGCAAACTACGAGCAGTACTTC.

The rearrangement joins TRBV6-6 to TRBJ2-2; 8 nucleotides match TRBD2. Germline CDR1 is MNHNY and CDR2 is SVGAGI (reference sequence). V was pared by 6 bases and J by 6 bases, with 6 bases of the junction left unmatched. This CDR3 is built from 14 residues. The CDR3 sequence: CASRPSGGAGELFF. CDR3 in DNA: TGTGCCAGCAGACCTTCCGGGGGGGCCGGGGAGCTGTTTTTT.

The chain combines TRBV9 with TRBJ2-7; 7 nucleotides align to TRBD1. The germline V gene has CDR1 SGDLS and CDR2 YYNGEE. The V and J ends lost 3 bases and 5 bases, in that order; junction bases with no gene match: 5. The CDR3 runs 13 residues. The CDR3 sequence: CASSATGSHEQYF. CDR3 DNA: TGTGCCAGCAGCGCGACAGGGTCCCACGAGCAGTACTTC. The full variable domain, its missing parts supplied by reference TRBV9 and TRBJ2-7, is DSGVTQTPKHLITATGQRVTLRCSPRSGDLSVYWYQQSLDQGLQFLIQYYNGEERAKGNILERFSAQQFPDLHSELNLSSLELGDSALYFCASSATGSHEQYFGPGTRLTVT.

The chain combines TRBV28 with TRBJ1-3; D is unclear. The CDR3 runs 13 residues. CDR1 is MDHEN, CDR2 SYDVKM, per germline. With 3 bases removed from V and 7 bases from J, the gap between germline ends came to 10 bases. The CDR3 loop is CASSFRLLNTIYF. CDR3 DNA sequence: TGTGCCAGCAGTTTCCGACTCTTGAACACCATATATTTT.

Comment on this clone: One end of the junction does not line up with germline, which may come from a read error. The V gene is TRBV9, the J gene TRBJ2-1; 10 positions match TRBD2. CDR3 length: 15 amino acids. Germline V gene data show CDR1 as SGDLS and CDR2 as YYNGEE. CDR3 sequence reads: CASRVAGGNYNEQFF. The CDR3 DNA follows: TGTGCCAGCAGAGTAGCGGGAGGCAACTACAATGAGCAGTTCTTC.

The chain is built from TRBV29-1 and TRBJ1-1; TRBD1 matches 8 bases. V trimming: 7 bases; J trimming: 3 bases; junction bases outside the gene matches: 7. This CDR3 spans 13 amino acids. Germline CDR1 and CDR2: SQVTM and ANQGSEA. CDR3 bases: TGCAGCGGCCGAGGACAGGGTCACACTGAAGCTTTCTTT. Translation: CSGRGQGHTEAFF.

This chain joins TRBV6-6 and TRBJ2-5, with 7 bases identical to TRBD2. This CDR3 has 15 amino acids. The germline V gene encodes CDR1 MNHNY and CDR2 SVGAGI (reference sequence). V was clipped by 4 bases and J by 5 bases; unmatched bases: 10. CDR3 in DNA: TGTGCCAGCAGTTCTGAGCGGGACCCTGGGGAGACCCAGTACTTC. This codes for CASSSERDPGETQYF.

The chain joins TRBV7-9 to TRBJ2-1; the D is unclear. The germline V and J ends were trimmed by 1 base and 5 bases, with 9 bases remaining between them. This CDR3 contains 14 residues. CDR1 and CDR2 from the germline V gene are SEHNR and FQNEAQ (reference sequence). As DNA, the CDR3 is TGTGCCAGCAGCTTAGTGGGCCCAAACAATGAGCAGTTCTTC. As protein: CASSLVGPNNEQFF.

The V gene is TRBV6-6, the J gene TRBJ2-2; D is unresolved. The CDR3 is 12 residues long. Germline CDR1 is MNHNY and CDR2 is SVGAGI (reference sequence). Trimming left V 6 bases short and J 1 base short, with 3 bases between. CDR3 sequence reads: CASSLNTGELFF. The CDR3 DNA follows: TGTGCCAGCAGCCTGAACACCGGGGAGCTGTTTTTT.

The chain recombines TRBV3-1 (or the pseudogene TRBV3-2) with TRBJ2-5; 16 positions match TRBD2. Trimming cost V 4 bases and J 7 bases; bases outside gene matches: 12. Germline values: CDR1 LGHDT, CDR2 YNNKEL (reference sequence). The CDR3 spans 18 residues. The DNA for the CDR3 is TGTGCCAGCAGCCCTCCGGGACTAGCGGGAGGGCCCTTGGGGACCCAGTACTTC. It yields the protein CASSPPGLAGGPLGTQYF.

This chain links TRBV2 with TRBJ2-7; D uncertain. V shed 1 base and J shed 0 bases, with 7 bases lying between them. Looked up from germline, CDR1 is SNHLY and CDR2 is FYNNEI. The CDR3 spans 14 residues. CDR3 loop: CASSEGWSSYEQYV. The CDR3 DNA follows: TGTGCCAGCAGTGAAGGGTGGAGCTCCTACGAGCAGTACGTC.

This chain joins TRBV14 and TRBJ2-7; D might be TRBD2 (5 bases). The CDR3 extends over 14 amino acids. The germline V gene encodes CDR1 SGHDN and CDR2 FVKESK. V dropped 6 bases and J dropped 9 bases, with 21 bases sitting between them. The CDR3 nucleotides are TGTGCCAGCAGTCAACACCGGGGAAACCCCCGGCAGTACTTC. Its translation: CASSQHRGNPRQYF.